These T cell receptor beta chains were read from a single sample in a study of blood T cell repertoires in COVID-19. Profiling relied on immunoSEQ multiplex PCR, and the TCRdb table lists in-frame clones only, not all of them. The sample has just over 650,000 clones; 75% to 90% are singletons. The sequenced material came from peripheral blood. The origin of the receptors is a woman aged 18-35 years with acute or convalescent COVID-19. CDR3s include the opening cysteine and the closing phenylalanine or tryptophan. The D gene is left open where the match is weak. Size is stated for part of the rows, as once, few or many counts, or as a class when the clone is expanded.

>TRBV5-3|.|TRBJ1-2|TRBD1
CARSLGARGAYGYTF
TGTGCCAGAAGCTTGGGGGCCAGGGGGGCCTATGGCTACACCTTC
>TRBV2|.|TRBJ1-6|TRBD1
CASSAPGQTNSPLHF
TGTGCCAGCAGTGCACCGGGACAGACTAATTCACCCCTCCACTTT
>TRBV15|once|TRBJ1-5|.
CATSLGGRVKNQPQHF
TGTGCCACCAGTCTGGGGGGACGAGTGAAGAATCAGCCCCAGCATTTT
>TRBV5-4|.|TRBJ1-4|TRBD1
CASRGGGPNEKLFF
TGTGCCAGCAGAGGGGGCGGGCCTAATGAAAAACTGTTTTTT
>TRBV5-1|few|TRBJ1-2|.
CASSATGHSYGYTF
TGCGCCAGCAGCGCCACAGGCCACAGCTATGGCTACACCTTC
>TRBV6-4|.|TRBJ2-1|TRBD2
CASSDSPSGGANEQFF
TGTGCCAGCAGTGACTCTCCTAGCGGCGGCGCCAATGAGCAGTTCTTC
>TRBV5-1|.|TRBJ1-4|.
CASGLLGANEKLFF
TGCGCCAGCGGCCTGTTAGGGGCCAATGAAAAACTGTTTTTT
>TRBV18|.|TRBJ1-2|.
CASSPEGDYGYTF
TGTGCCAGCTCACCAGAGGGTGATTATGGCTACACCTTC
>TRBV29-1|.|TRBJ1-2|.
CSVFNRDNYGYTF
TGCAGCGTCTTCAACAGGGACAACTATGGCTACACCTTC
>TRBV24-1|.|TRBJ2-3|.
CATGTLGVDTQYF
TGTGCCACCGGGACATTGGGGGTAGATACGCAGTATTTT
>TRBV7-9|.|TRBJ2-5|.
CASSLRDTHAAQYF
TGTGCCAGCAGCTTAAGAGACACCCATGCAGCCCAGTACTTC
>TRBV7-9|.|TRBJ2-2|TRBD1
CASSAGPGQGATGELFF
TGTGCCAGCAGCGCCGGACCGGGACAGGGGGCTACCGGGGAGCTGTTTTTT
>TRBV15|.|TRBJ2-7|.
CATSRPTAGRMEQYF
TGTGCCACCAGCAGACCCACAGCGGGTAGGATGGAGCAGTACTTC